This T cell receptor (beta chain) originates from a study of blood T cell repertoires in COVID-19. Across the whole study: Samples taken during acute and convalescent COVID-19 were collected in the United States, Italy and Spain. The cDNA or gDNA used as material had been derived from T cells, B-cell-depleted T cells, or PBMCs.

In the study's own analysis: Amplified reference gene primers provided the basis for estimating nucleated cell counts. Using immunoSEQ multiplex PCR, the repertoire was profiled, and TCRdb retains in-frame clones only, with some absent. The V and J calls and clone size come from that table; D and trimming were worked out from the DNA. The sample has about 38,000 clones; 87% are singletons. Deletions cut 8 bases from V and 0 bases from J, with 14 bases between. The CDR3 is 16 residues long. CDR1 and CDR2 (germline): KGHSH, LQKENI. The sample taken for sequencing was peripheral blood. This receptor was identified in a man between 50 and 59 years old with active or convalescent COVID-19. This chain joins TRBV18 and TRBJ2-6; maybe TRBD1 (6 bases). The CDR3 nucleotides are TGTGCCAGCCCGACAGGTAACAACTCTGGGGCCAACGTCCTGACTTTC. Amino acid sequence: CASPTGNNSGANVLTF. Full variable domain (outside the CDR3, taken from reference TRBV18 and TRBJ2-6): NAGVMQNPRHLVRRRGQEARLRCSPMKGHSHVYWYRQLPEEGLKFMVYLQKENIIDESGMPKERFSAEFPKEGPSILRIQQVVRGDSAAYFCASPTGNNSGANVLTFGAGSRLTVL.